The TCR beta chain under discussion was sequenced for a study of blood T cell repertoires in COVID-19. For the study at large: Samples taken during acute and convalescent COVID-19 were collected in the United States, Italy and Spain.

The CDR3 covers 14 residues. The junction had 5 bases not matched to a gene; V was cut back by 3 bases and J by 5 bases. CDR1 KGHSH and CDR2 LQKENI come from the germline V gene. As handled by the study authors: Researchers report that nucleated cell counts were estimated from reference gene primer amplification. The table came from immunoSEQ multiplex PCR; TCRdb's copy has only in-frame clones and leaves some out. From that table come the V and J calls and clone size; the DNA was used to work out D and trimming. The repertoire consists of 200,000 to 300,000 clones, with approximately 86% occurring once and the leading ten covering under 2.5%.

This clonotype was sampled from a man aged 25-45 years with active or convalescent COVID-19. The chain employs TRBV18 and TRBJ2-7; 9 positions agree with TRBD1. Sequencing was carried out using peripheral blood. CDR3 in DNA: TGTGCCAGCTCACCCGGGACAGGGTCCCACGAGCAGTACTTC. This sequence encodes CASSPGTGSHEQYF.